Below, 26 T cell receptor beta chains from the same sample are listed, as sequenced in a study of tumor-infiltrating lymphocytes in primary liver carcinoma (dated by TCRdb to about 2017). The reads were generated on an Illumina HiSeq 2500. TCRbeta-specific cDNA was reverse-transcribed from 500 ng total RNA using a constant-region primer and ProtoScript II reverse transcriptase. The TCRbeta libraries were prepared through three rounds of nested multiplex PCR following a slightly modified ARM-PCR procedure. The first two PCR rounds used multiplex TRBV1-TRBV30 forward primers with a Cbeta reverse primer, each for about 10 cycles. The public reads were quality trimmed at Q25 with fastp and then assembled into clones with MiXCR by TCRdb, keeping productive beta chains. Every CDR3 protein is listed once, alongside the most common genes and DNA of its rows. Here the sample has approximately 110,000 distinct CDR3 sequences; roughly four fifths occur a single time. The ten most abundant clones make up 15% to 25% of the sample.

Without any cell sorting, total RNA and DNA were co-extracted from approximately 22-30 mg of bulk tissue using the AllPrep DNA/RNA mini kit. Sequenced material: liver tumor tissue from sampling region 3. Reading the label with the study, this specimen's cell subset or site is: tumor region T3, left-lateral pole. The receptors here all came from a man in his forties with primary liver carcinoma and hepatitis B virus infection.

The genes are TRBV6-1 and TRBJ2-7; the match to TRBD2 covers 8 bases. The CDR3 totals 15 residues. CDR1 MNHNS and CDR2 SASEGT come from the germline V gene. The trim removed 6 bases at V and 7 bases at J, leaving 14 bases unmatched. This CDR3 reads CASRWKAGEVYEQYF. DNA for the CDR3: TGTGCCAGCAGATGGAAAGCGGGAGAGGTCTATGAGCAGTACTTC.

This clonotype was counted many times. The rearrangement links TRBV6-1 to TRBJ1-1; no reliable D call. Germline V CDR1 and CDR2: MNHNS, SASEGT. Trimming took off 5 bases at V and 11 bases at J, with 15 bases between the two ends. The CDR3 extends over 12 amino acids. This CDR3 is CASSRVIVGAFF. CDR3 bases: TGTGCCAGCAGTCGGGTCATAGTCGGCGCTTTCTTT.

Notes on this clonotype: Because the CDR3's place on the DNA is in doubt, the DNA is left out and the CDR3 is given as listed by TCRdb. The rearrangement uses TRBV5-4 and TRBJ2-2. The CDR3 totals 15 residues, both ends included. The germline V gene has CDR1 SGHNT and CDR2 YYREEE (reference sequence). CDR3 amino acids: CARSLGVTPPGSCFF.

Ten or more counts support this clonotype. The gene calls are TRBV10-2 and TRBJ1-5, with D uncertain. The CDR3 is 14 amino acids. Germline V gives CDR1 WSHSY, CDR2 SAAADI. Trimming removed 7 bases at V and 1 base at J, with 11 bases between. The CDR3 reads CASKSAGSNQPQHF. The DNA for the CDR3 is TGCGCCAGCAAGAGCGCTGGGAGCAATCAGCCCCAGCATTTT.

This clonotype was seen only a few times. A junction boundary mismatches the germline segment, possibly from a read error. The CDR3 DNA is TGTGCTAGCAGTGATGAACTAGCGGGTTCCTACGAGCAGTACTTC. Its translation: CASSDELAGSYEQYF. V is TRBV6-1 and J is TRBJ2-7; the match to TRBD2 covers 9 bases. The germline gives CDR1 MNHNS, CDR2 SASEGT. CDR3 length equals 15 residues.

As concerns this clonotype: The missing conserved phenylalanine or tryptophan at the end of this CDR3 makes a read error likely. The J gene is TRBJ2-1, the V gene TRBV7-8, with 12 bases lining up with TRBD2. CDR1 is SGHVS, CDR2 FQNEAQ, per germline. The CDR3 is 20 amino acids. The ends lost 4 bases at V and 4 bases at J; junction bases unmatched: 17. In nucleotides, the CDR3 is TGTGCCAGCAGCTCCCGAGGGTCGGGGCTAGCGGGGGGGGCTTACAATGAGCAGTTCTAC. This sequence encodes CASSSRGSGLAGGAYNEQFY.

Remarks on this clonotype: One end of the junction fails to match germline, which may point to a read error. The V gene is TRBV30, the J gene TRBJ2-1; D ambiguous. This CDR3 has 16 amino acids. CDR1 and CDR2 from the germline V gene are GTSNPN and SVGIG (reference sequence). The DNA of the CDR3 is TGTGCCTGGAGCCGGCCGAGGCCTGAGTCCTACAATGAGCAGTGCTTC. Protein product: CAWSRPRPESYNEQCF.

The V gene is TRBV12-3 or TRBV12-4, the J gene TRBJ2-5; 7 positions agree with TRBD2. The V gene end was trimmed by 10 bases and the J gene end by 4 bases; junction bases not matched to a gene: 9. This CDR3 contains 13 residues. CDR3 in amino acids: CAISQSGIETQYF. The DNA of the CDR3 is TGTGCCATCAGCCAAAGCGGGATAGAGACCCAGTACTTC.

Comments on this clonotype: No conserved phenylalanine or tryptophan is present at the end of the CDR3, so a read error is the likely explanation. V usage is TRBV29-1 and J usage is TRBJ2-7; either TRBD1 or TRBD2 may supply D (5 bases each). CDR3 length: 16 residues. Germline V gene sequence: CDR1 SQVTM, CDR2 ANQGSEA. The CDR3, as DNA: TGTGGTGCCATGACATCTGGGACCGGCACTCCCTACGAACAGTACTTA. It codes for CGAMTSGTGTPYEQYL.

This clonotype has just a few counts. The junction departs from germline at one end; a sequencing error may be responsible. The chain uses TRBV4-1 and TRBJ1-3; 8 bases match TRBD1. The CDR3 loop spans 15 amino acids. Germline lookup yields CDR1 MGHRA and CDR2 YSYEKL. The CDR3 nucleotides are TGCGCCAGCAGTCCTACAGGGGGTATTGGAAACACTATATATTTT. Encoded protein: CASSPTGGIGNTIYF.

Concerning this clonotype: No conserved phenylalanine or tryptophan ends this CDR3, so it is likely a read error. The chain couples TRBV12-5 to TRBJ2-7; D is possibly TRBD1 or TRBD2 (5 bases each). Germline V gives CDR1 LGHNT, CDR2 FRNRAP. CDR3 length equals 13 residues. This CDR3 reads CASEGTDPYKQYL. As DNA, the CDR3 is TGTGCCAGTGAGGGGACCGATCCCTACAAGCAGTACCTC.

Concerning this clonotype itself: A read error is possible here, since a much larger clone lies one base away. The gene calls are TRBV2 and TRBJ1-5; D possibly corresponds to TRBD1 (5 bases). V was cut by 6 bases and J by 2 bases, with 8 bases left in between. This CDR3 is built from 13 residues. Germline lookup yields CDR1 SNHLY and CDR2 FYNNEI. CDR3 loop: CASRGVGNQPQHF. The CDR3 bases are TGTGCCAGCAGGGGGGTTGGCAATCAGCCCCAGCATTTT.

This clonotype was detected only once. The junction differs from germline at one of its ends, possibly a read error. The CDR3 region has the DNA TGCGCCAGCAGCCGCCGACAGGGGTGGATAGATGCGCAGTATTTT. Translating it yields CASSRRQGWIDAQYF. The rearrangement joins TRBV4-3 to TRBJ2-3; 8 positions match TRBD1. This CDR3 is built from 15 residues. The germline V gene has CDR1 LGHNA and CDR2 YSLEER.

A word on this clonotype: The junction departs from the called germline gene at one end, perhaps through a read error. The CDR3: CSVRTSVSRAEAHYF. For the CDR3, the DNA is TGCAGCGTTCGGACAAGCGTGAGTCGGGCAGAGGCCCACTACTTC. V is TRBV29-1 and J is TRBJ2-5; possibly TRBD1 for D (5 bases). The CDR3 contains 15 residues. Germline CDR1 and CDR2: SQVTM and ANQGSEA.

This clonotype showed up just a few times. This chain links TRBV7-6 with TRBJ2-5; maybe TRBD2 (5 bases). The CDR3 consists of 15 residues. Trimming cost V 6 bases and J 5 bases, with 19 bases left between them. Looked up from germline, CDR1 is SGHVS and CDR2 is FNYEAQ. CDR3 in DNA: TGTGCCAGCAGTCCGCAGCGGTCCCCTGGGGAGACCCAGTACTTC. Translation: CASSPQRSPGETQYF. The full variable domain, rest sourced from reference TRBV7-6 and TRBJ2-5, is GAGVSQSPRYKVTKRGQDVALRCDPISGHVSLYWYRQALGQGPEFLTYFNYEAQQDKSGLPNDRFSAERPEGSISTLTIQRTEQRDSAMYRCASSPQRSPGETQYFGPGTRLLVL.

As concerns this clonotype: An end of the junction differs from the germline gene, which may be a read error. The V and J genes are TRBV12-3 or TRBV12-4 and TRBJ2-5, with 9 bases that match TRBD2. There are 13 residues in the CDR3. Here the CDR3 reads CASSIAGVESQYF. For the CDR3, the DNA is TGTGCCAGCAGTATAGCGGGAGTTGAGTCCCAGTACTTC.

Remarks on this clonotype: At one boundary the junction diverges from the germline segment, which might be a read error. This rearrangement joins TRBV6-5 to TRBJ2-3, with 7 bases matching TRBD1. The germline gives CDR1 MNHEY, CDR2 SVGAGI. This CDR3 is 14 amino acids long. CDR3 amino acids: CVSKRTGGTNTQYF. The CDR3 bases are TGTGTCAGCAAAAGGACAGGTGGCACAAATACGCAGTATTTT.

On this clonotype: The germline gene is not matched at one end of the junction; a read error may be the cause. This sequence joins TRBV28 and TRBJ2-7; no clear D. The CDR3 has 14 residues. Looked up from germline, CDR1 is MDHEN and CDR2 is SYDVKM. CDR3 coding DNA: TGTGCCAACAGTTTCCTGGTAAACTCCTACGAGCAGTACTTC. Its protein is CANSFLVNSYEQYF.

Notes on this clonotype: At one end the junction does not follow the germline gene, possibly because of a read error. This chain joins TRBV6-1 and TRBJ1-6; D is perhaps TRBD1 (5 bases). Germline V gene lookup returns CDR1 MNHNS and CDR2 SASEGT. This CDR3 spans 16 amino acids. The CDR3, as DNA: TGTGCCAGCAGTGCCGGGACGGATCCCTGGGGTTCACCTCTCCACTTT. Its protein product is CASSAGTDPWGSPLHF.

This clonotype showed up just a few times. A read error may produce the germline difference seen at one junction end. V gene TRBV29-1 combines with J gene TRBJ2-1; 9 bases agree with TRBD2. Germline values: CDR1 SQVTM, CDR2 ANQGSEA. This CDR3 comprises 13 residues. For the CDR3, the DNA is TGCAGCGGGGCTAGCGGGAAGCTCTATGAGCAGCTCTTC. Translated: CSGASGKLYEQLF.

This clonotype was detected a few times. A junction end diverges from the germline sequence, so it may reflect a read error. The rearrangement uses TRBV6-5 and TRBJ2-2; D may be TRBD1 or TRBD2 (5 bases each). Looked up from germline, CDR1 is MNHEY and CDR2 is SVGAGI. The CDR3 has 12 residues. The CDR3 DNA reads as TGTGTCAGCAGCTGGGACGCCGGGGAGCTGTCTTTT. It translates to CVSSWDAGELSF.

As to this clonotype: With a much larger clone just one base away, this may be a read error. This chain's CDR3 is CASNSGSNGFQYF. The CDR3 bases are TGTGCCAGCAATTCGGGTAGTAACGGGTTCCAGTACTTC. The J gene is TRBJ2-7, the V gene TRBV28; no reliable D call. V lost 7 bases, J lost 10 bases, and 20 bases lay in between. The CDR3 extends over 13 amino acids. The germline gives CDR1 MDHEN, CDR2 SYDVKM.

This clonotype was detected many times. The CDR3 DNA follows: TGTGCCACCAGTGATTCCCAGGGGGCCTACATATACAATGAGCAGTTCTTC. This gives the protein CATSDSQGAYIYNEQFF. The V and J genes are TRBV24-1 and TRBJ2-1, with 8 bases matching TRBD1. The CDR3 spans 17 residues. Germline V gene sequence: CDR1 KGHDR, CDR2 SFDVKD. V lost 2 bases, J lost 4 bases, and 9 bases stayed unmatched.

V usage is TRBV20-1 and J usage is TRBJ2-5; 7 nucleotides match TRBD1. Germline assignment: CDR1 DFQATT and CDR2 SNEGSKA (reference sequence). The CDR3 extends over 15 amino acids. Trimming took 0 bases from V and 2 from J; bases not matched to a gene: 6. The CDR3 here is CSARDPDRRQETQYF. DNA for the CDR3: TGCAGTGCTAGAGACCCGGACAGGAGGCAAGAGACCCAGTACTTC.

Points on this clonotype: The junction departs from germline at one end; a sequencing error may be responsible. V gene TRBV29-1 combines with J gene TRBJ2-2; 8 positions agree with TRBD2. CDR1 is SQVTM, CDR2 ANQGSEA, per germline. The CDR3 contains 15 residues. The CDR3 nucleotides are TGCAGCGTTGGGACTAGCACGACGAACACCGGGAAGCTGTTTTTT. Its translation is CSVGTSTTNTGKLFF.

J is TRBJ2-1 and V is TRBV12-3 or TRBV12-4; possibly TRBD2 for D (6 bases). The ends were cut back, 9 bases at V and 4 bases at J, with 22 bases in the middle. The CDR3 runs 16 residues. For the CDR3, the DNA is TGTGCCAGTAATCCACCCGGGACTGGCCCTTACAATGAGCAGTTCTTC. It yields the protein CASNPPGTGPYNEQFF.